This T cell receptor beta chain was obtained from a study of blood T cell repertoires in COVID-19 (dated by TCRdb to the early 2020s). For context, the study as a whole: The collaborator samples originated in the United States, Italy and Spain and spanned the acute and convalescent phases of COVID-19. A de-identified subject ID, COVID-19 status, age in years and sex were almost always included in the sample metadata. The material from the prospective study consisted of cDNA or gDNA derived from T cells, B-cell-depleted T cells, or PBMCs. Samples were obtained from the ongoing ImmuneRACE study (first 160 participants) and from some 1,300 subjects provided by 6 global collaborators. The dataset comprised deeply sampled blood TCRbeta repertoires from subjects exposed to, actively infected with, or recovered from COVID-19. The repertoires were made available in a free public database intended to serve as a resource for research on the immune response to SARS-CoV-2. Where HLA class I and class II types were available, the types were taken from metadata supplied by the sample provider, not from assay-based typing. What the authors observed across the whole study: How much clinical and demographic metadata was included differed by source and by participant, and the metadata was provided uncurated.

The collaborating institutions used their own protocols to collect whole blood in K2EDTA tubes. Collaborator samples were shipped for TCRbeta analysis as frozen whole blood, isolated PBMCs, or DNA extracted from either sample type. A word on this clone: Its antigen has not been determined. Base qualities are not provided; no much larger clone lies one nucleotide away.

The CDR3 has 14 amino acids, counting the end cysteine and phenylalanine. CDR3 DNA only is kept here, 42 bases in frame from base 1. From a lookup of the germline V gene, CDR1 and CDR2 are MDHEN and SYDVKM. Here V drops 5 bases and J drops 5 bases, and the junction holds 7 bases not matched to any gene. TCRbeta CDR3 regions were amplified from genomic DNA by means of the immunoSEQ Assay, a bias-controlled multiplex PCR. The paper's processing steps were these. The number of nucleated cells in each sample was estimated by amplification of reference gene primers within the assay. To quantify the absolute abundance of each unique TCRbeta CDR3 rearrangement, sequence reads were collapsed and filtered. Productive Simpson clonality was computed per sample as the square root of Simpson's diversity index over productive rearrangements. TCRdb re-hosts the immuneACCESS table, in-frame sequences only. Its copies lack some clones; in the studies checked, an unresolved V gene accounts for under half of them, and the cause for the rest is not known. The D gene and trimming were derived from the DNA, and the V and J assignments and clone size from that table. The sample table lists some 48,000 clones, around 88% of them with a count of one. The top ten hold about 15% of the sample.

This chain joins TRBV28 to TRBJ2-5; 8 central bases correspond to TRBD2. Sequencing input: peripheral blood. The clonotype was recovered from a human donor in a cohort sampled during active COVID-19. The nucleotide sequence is TGTGCCAGCAGTCCCCGGGGGGGCCAGGAGACCCAGTACTTC. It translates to CASSPRGGQETQYF. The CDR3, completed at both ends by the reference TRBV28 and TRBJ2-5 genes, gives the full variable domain DVKVTQSSRYLVKRTGEKVFLECVQDMDHENMFWYRQDPGLGLRLIYFSYDVKMKEKGDIPEGYSVSREKKERFSLILESASTNQTSMYLCASSPRGGQETQYFGPGTRLLVL.